The clone carrying this TCR beta chain turned up a few times. Additional DNA sequences in this sample encode the identical CDR3. Grouping used clinical history reported by participants in a survey and questionnaire. The sample belongs to a study of blood T cell repertoires in COVID-19. Overall study: In each case, the material was cDNA or gDNA derived from T cells, B-cell-depleted T cells, or PBMCs.

The CDR3 consists of 12 residues. Germline CDR1 and CDR2: KGHSH and LQKENI. With 6 bases removed from V and 1 base from J, the gap between germline ends came to 6 bases. Using immunoSEQ multiplex PCR, the repertoire was profiled, and TCRdb retains in-frame clones only, with some absent. The sample yields 450,000 to 500,000 clones, around 90% seen once. Input material: PBMCs or T cells enriched from blood (not recorded which). The clonotype was recovered from a woman under 30 who had recovered from COVID-19. The chain carries TRBV18 and TRBJ1-1; D is undetermined. The CDR3, as DNA: TGTGCCAGCTCTTCGGGGAACACTGAAGCTTTCTTT. This gives the protein CASSSGNTEAFF.